This TCR beta chain originates from a study of blood T cell repertoires in COVID-19. Study-level information: The cDNA or gDNA used as material had been derived from T cells, B-cell-depleted T cells, or PBMCs.

The germline V gene has CDR1 GTSNPN and CDR2 SVGIG (reference sequence). CDR3 size: 14 residues. V was clipped by 4 bases and J by 2 bases, with 15 bases between them. In the source study's methods: Reference gene primer amplification gave nucleated cell count estimates. Some clones are missing from TCRdb's copy, which holds only in-frame ones; the method was immunoSEQ multiplex PCR. That table supplies the V and J calls and clone size; D and trimming were determined from the DNA. Among approximately 130,000 clones listed, roughly 79% were seen once. This receptor was identified in a human donor in a cohort sampled during active COVID-19. The gene calls are TRBV30 and TRBJ2-7, with D possibly being TRBD1 (5 bases). Sequenced: peripheral blood. CDR3: CAWTPRQGTYEQYF. The CDR3 DNA reads TGTGCCTGGACACCTAGGCAGGGAACCTACGAGCAGTACTTC.